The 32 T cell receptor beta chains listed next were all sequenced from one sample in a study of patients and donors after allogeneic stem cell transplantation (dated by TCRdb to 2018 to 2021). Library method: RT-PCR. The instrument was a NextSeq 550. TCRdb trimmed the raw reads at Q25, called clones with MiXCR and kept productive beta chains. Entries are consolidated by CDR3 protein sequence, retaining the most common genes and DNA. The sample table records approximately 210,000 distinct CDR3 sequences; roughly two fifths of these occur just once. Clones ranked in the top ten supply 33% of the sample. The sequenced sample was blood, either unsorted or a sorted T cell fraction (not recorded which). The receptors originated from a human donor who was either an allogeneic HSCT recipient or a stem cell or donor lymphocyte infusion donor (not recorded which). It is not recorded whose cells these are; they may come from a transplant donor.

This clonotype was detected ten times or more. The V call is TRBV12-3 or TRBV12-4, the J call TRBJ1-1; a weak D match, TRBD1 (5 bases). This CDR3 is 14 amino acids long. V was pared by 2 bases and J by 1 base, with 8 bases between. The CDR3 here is CASSLRTQNTEAFF. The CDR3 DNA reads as TGTGCCAGCAGTTTACGGACACAGAACACTGAAGCTTTCTTT.

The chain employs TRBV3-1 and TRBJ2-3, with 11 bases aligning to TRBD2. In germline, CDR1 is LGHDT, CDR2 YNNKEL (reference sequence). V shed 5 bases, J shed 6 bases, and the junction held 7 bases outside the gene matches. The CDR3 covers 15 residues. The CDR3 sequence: CASSTLAGVSDTQYF. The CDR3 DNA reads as TGTGCCAGCAGCACACTAGCGGGAGTCAGCGATACGCAGTATTTT.

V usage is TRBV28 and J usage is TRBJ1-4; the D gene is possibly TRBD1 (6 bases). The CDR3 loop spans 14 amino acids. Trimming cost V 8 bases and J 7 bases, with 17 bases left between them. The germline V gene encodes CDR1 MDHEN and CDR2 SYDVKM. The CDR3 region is CASLGQPSFEKLFF. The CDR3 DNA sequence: TGTGCCAGCCTCGGACAGCCCAGCTTTGAAAAACTGTTTTTT.

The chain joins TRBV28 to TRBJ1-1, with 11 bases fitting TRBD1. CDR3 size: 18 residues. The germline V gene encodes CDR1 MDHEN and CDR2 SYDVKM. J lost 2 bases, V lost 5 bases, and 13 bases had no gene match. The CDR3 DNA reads TGTGCCAGCAGTCCGGGGGGCGCAGGACAGGGGGCCAACACTGAAGCTTTCTTT. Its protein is CASSPGGAGQGANTEAFF.

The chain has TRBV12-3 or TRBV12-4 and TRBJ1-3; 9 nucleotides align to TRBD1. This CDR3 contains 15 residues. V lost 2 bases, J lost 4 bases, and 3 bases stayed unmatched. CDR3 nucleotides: TGTGCCAGCAGTTTATGGGGACAGGGAGGAAACACCATATATTTT. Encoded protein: CASSLWGQGGNTIYF.

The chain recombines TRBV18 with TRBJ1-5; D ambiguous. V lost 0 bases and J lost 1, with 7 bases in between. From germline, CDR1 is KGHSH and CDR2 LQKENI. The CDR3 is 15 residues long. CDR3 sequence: CASSPPLMSNQPQHF. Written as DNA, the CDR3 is TGTGCCAGCTCACCACCCCTGATGAGCAATCAGCCCCAGCATTTT.

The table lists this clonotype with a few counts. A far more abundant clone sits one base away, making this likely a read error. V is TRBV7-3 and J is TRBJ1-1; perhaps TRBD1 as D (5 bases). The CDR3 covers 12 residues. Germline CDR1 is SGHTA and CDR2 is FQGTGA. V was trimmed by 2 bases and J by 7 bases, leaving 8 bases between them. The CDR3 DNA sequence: TGTGCCAGCAGCTTAGGGGGGAATGAAGCTTTCTTT. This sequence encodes CASSLGGNEAFF. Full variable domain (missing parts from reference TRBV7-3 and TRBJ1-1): GAGVSQTPSNKVTEKGKYVELRCDPISGHTALYWYRQSLGQGPEFLIYFQGTGAADDSGLPNDRFFAVRPEGSVSTLKIQRTERGDSAVYLCASSLGGNEAFFGQGTRLTVV.

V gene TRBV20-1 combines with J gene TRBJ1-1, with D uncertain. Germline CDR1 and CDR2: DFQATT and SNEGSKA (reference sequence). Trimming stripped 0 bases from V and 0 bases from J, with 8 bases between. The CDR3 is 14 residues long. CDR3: CSARDLRLNTEAFF. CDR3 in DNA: TGCAGTGCTAGAGACCTCCGGTTGAACACTGAAGCTTTCTTT.

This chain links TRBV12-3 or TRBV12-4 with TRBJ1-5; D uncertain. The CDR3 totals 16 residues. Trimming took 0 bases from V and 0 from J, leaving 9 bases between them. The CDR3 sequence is CASSLAASLSNQPQHF. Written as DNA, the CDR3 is TGTGCCAGCAGTTTAGCTGCGTCACTTAGCAATCAGCCCCAGCATTTT.

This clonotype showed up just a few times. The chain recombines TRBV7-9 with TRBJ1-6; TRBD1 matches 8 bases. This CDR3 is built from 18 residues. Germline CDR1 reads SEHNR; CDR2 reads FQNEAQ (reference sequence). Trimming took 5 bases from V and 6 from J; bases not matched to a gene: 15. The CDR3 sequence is CASSRTPGGTGGNSPLHF. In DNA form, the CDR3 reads TGTGCCAGCAGCCGCACACCAGGCGGGACAGGTGGTAATTCACCCCTCCACTTT. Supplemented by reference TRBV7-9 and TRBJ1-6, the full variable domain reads DTGVSQNPRHKITKRGQNVTFRCDPISEHNRLYWYRQTLGQGPEFLTYFQNEAQLEKSRLLSDRFSAERPKGSFSTLEIQRTEQGDSAMYLCASSRTPGGTGGNSPLHFGNGTRLTVT.

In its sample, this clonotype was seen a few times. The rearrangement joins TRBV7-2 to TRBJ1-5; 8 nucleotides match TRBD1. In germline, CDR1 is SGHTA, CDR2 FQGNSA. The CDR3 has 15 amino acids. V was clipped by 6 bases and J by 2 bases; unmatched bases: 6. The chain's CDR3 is CASSPGGTGNQPQHF. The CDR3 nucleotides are TGTGCCAGCAGTCCAGGGGGCACGGGCAATCAGCCCCAGCATTTT.

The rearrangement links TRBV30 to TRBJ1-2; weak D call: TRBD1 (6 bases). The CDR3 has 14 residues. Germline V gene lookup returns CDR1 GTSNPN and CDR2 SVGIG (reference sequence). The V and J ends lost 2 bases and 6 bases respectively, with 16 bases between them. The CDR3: CAWSSRLGGNGYTF. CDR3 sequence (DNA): TGTGCCTGGAGTTCTCGTCTGGGGGGCAATGGCTACACCTTC.

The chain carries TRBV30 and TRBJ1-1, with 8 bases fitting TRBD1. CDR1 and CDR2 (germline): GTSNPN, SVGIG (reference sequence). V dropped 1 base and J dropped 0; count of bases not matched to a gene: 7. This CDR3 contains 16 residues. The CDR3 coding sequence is TGTGCCTGGAGTGACGGGACAGGAGCTATGAACACTGAAGCTTTCTTT. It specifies CAWSDGTGAMNTEAFF.

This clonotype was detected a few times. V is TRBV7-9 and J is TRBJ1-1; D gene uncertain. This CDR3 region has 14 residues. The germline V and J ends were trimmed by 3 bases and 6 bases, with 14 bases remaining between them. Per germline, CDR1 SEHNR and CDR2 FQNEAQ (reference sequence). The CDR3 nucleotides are TGTGCCAGCAGCTTGGGCCCCGTACACTCTGAAGCTTTCTTT. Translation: CASSLGPVHSEAFF.

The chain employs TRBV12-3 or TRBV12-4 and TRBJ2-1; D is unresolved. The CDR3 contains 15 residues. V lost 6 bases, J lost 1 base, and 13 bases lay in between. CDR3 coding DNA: TGTGCCAGCAGCCCCAGGAGACATTCCTACAATGAGCAGTTCTTC. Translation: CASSPRRHSYNEQFF.

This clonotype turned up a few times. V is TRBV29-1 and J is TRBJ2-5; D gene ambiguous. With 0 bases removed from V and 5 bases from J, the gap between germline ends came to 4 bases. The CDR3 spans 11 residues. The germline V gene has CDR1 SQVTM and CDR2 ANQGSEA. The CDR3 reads CSVEERETQYF. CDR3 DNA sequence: TGCAGCGTTGAAGAACGGGAGACCCAGTACTTC.

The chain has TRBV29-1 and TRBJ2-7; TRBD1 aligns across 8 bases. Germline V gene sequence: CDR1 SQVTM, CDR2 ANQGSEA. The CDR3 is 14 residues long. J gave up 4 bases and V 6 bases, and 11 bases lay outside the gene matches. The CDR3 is CSVAWAGGRYEQYF. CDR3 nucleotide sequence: TGCAGCGTCGCTTGGGCAGGGGGCCGGTACGAGCAGTACTTC.

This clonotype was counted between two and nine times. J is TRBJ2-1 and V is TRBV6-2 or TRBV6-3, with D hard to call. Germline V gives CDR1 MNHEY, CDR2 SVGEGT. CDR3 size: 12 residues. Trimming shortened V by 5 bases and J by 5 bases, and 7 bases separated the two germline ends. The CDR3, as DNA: TGTGCCAGCAGTCCGGTTAACAATGAGCAGTTCTTC. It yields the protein CASSPVNNEQFF.

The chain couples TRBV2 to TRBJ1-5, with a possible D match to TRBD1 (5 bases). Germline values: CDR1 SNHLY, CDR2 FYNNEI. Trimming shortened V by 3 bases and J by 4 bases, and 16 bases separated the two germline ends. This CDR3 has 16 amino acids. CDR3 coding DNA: TGTGCCAGCAGTGAGTTTTGGCTGGGACTTAATCAGCCCCAGCATTTT. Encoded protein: CASSEFWLGLNQPQHF.

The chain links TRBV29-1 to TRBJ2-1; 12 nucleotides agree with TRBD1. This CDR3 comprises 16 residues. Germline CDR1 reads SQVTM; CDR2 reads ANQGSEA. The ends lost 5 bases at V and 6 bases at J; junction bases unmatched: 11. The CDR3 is CSVWSRDRGRLNEQFF. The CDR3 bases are TGCAGCGTTTGGTCCCGGGACAGGGGGCGCCTCAATGAGCAGTTCTTC.

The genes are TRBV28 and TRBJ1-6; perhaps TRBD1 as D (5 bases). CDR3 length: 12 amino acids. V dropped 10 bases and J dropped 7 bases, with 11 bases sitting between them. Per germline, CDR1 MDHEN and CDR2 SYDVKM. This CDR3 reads CATTELNSPLHF. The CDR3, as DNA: TGTGCCACGACAGAGTTGAATTCACCCCTCCACTTT.

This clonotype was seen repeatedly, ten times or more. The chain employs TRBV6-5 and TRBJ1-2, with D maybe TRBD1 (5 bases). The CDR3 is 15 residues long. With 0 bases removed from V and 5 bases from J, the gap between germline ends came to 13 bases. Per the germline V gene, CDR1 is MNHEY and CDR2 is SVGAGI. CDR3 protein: CASSYSKGTVYGYTF. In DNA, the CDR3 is TGTGCCAGCAGTTACTCGAAGGGGACCGTGTATGGCTACACCTTC.

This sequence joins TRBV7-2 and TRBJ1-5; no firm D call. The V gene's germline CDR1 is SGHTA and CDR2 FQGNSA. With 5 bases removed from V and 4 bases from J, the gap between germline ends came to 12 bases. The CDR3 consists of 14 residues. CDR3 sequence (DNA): TGTGCCAGCAGCCTTAAGATCGGGAATCAGCCCCAGCATTTT. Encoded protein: CASSLKIGNQPQHF.

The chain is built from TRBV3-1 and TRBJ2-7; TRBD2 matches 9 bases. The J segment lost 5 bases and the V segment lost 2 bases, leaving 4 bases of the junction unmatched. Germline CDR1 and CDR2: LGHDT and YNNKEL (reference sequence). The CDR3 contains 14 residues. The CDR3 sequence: CASSQTSGLDEQYF. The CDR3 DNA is TGTGCCAGCAGCCAAACTAGCGGGCTCGACGAGCAGTACTTC.

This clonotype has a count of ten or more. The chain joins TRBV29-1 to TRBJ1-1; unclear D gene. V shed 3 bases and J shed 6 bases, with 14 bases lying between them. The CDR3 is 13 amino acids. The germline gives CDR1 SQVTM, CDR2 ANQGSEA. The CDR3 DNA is TGCAGCGTTGATACCGACGATAAGGCTGAAGCTTTCTTT. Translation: CSVDTDDKAEAFF.

This CDR3 reads CASSLSGGPEKLFF. CDR3 nucleotides: TGTGCCAGCAGCTTAAGCGGGGGACCCGAAAAACTGTTTTTT. This chain connects TRBV7-9 to TRBJ1-4, with a possible D match to TRBD1 (5 bases). V dropped 2 bases and J dropped 8 bases, with 12 bases sitting between them. This CDR3 is built from 14 residues. Germline values: CDR1 SEHNR, CDR2 FQNEAQ (reference sequence).

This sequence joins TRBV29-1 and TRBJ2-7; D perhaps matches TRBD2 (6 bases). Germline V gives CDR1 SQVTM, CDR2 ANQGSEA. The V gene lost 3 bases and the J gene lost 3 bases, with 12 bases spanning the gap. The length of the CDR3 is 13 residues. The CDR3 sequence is CSVEGSGGYEQYF. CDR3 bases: TGCAGCGTTGAGGGTAGCGGAGGCTACGAGCAGTACTTC.

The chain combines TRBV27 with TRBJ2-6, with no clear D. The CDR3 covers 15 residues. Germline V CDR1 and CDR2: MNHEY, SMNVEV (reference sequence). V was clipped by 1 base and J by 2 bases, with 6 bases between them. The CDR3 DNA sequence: TGTGCCAGCAGTTTATTAGGCCCTGGGGCCAACGTCCTGACTTTC. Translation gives CASSLLGPGANVLTF. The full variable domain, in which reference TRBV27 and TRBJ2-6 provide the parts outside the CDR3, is EAQVTQNPRYLITVTGKKLTVTCSQNMNHEYMSWYRQDPGLGLRQIYYSMNVEVTDKGDVPEGYKVSRKEKRNFPLILESPSPNQTSLYFCASSLLGPGANVLTFGAGSRLTVL.

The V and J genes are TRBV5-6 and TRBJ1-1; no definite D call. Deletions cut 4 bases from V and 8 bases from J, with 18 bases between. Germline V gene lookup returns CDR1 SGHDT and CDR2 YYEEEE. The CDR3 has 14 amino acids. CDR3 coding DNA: TGTGCCAGCAGCCTTCCGACTGTTTACTCCGAAGCTTTCTTT. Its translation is CASSLPTVYSEAFF.

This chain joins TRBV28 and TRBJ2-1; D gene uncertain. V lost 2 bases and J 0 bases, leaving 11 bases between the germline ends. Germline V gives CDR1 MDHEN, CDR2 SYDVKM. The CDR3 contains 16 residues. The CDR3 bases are TGTGCCAGCAGTTTAGAGGCGGCTAGCTCCTACAATGAGCAGTTCTTC. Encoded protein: CASSLEAASSYNEQFF.

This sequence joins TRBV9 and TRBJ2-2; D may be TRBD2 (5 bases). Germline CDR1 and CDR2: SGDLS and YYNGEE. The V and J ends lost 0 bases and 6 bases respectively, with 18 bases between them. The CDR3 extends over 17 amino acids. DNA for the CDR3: TGTGCCAGCAGCGTAGACATGGCTAGCTCAGTCTCCGGGGAGCTGTTTTTT. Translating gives CASSVDMASSVSGELFF.

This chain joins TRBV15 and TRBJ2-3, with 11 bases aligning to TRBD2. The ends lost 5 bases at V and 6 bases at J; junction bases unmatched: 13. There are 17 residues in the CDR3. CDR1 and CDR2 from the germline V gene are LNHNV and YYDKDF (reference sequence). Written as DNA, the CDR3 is TGTGCCACCAGCGGAGTAGCGGGAGGGATACTCGGGGATACGCAGTATTTT. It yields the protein CATSGVAGGILGDTQYF.